This record looks at one T cell receptor (beta chain) sequence and its context. The antigen it binds to is not known. The record has no base qualities; no much larger clone is one base away. The data are from a study of blood T cell repertoires in COVID-19 (dated by TCRdb to the early 2020s). In the study overall: The collaborator samples originated in the United States, Italy and Spain and spanned the acute and convalescent phases of COVID-19. The prospective study material was composed of cDNA or gDNA derived from T cells, B-cell-depleted T cells, or PBMCs. Subjects who had been exposed to COVID-19, were actively infected with it, or had recovered from it provided the deeply sampled blood TCRbeta repertoires that made up the dataset. The repertoires were released in a freely available public database intended as a resource for research on the immune response to SARS-CoV-2. Samples came from the ongoing ImmuneRACE study (first 160 participants) plus 1,254 subjects from 6 global collaborators. A de-identified subject ID, COVID-19 status, age in years and sex were almost always included in the sample metadata. HLA class I and class II types, where available, came from metadata supplied by the sample provider rather than from assay-based typing. The research as a whole found: The amount of clinical and demographic metadata varied by source and participant and was provided uncurated.

TCRbeta CDR3 regions were amplified from genomic DNA by means of the immunoSEQ Assay, a bias-controlled multiplex PCR. On the authors' methods: The number of nucleated cells in each sample was estimated by amplification of reference gene primers within the assay. To quantify the absolute abundance of each unique TCRbeta CDR3 rearrangement, sequence reads were collapsed and filtered. Productive Simpson clonality was computed per sample as the square root of Simpson's diversity index over productive rearrangements. TCRdb carries this immuneACCESS record with in-frame sequences only. Its versions omit some clonotypes, under half of them owing to an unresolved V gene in the studies checked, with the rest unexplained. The D gene and trimming were derived from the DNA, and the V and J assignments and clone size from that table. The sample has almost 250,000 clones on record, roughly 86% of them singletons. The top ten clones comprise 1.6% of the sample.

Participants in the prospective study were aged roughly 18 to 100 years, lived in approximately 26 United States geographic areas, and enrolled through a virtual design. In the prospective study, cohorts were assigned on the basis of participant-reported clinical history obtained from a screening survey and a study questionnaire. Recovered participants in ImmuneRACE Cohort 3 were defined as having two consecutive negative NP/OP PCR tests, clearance from a healthcare professional, or resolution of symptoms. Mobile phlebotomists in the prospective study collected whole blood, serum and a nasopharyngeal or oropharyngeal swab from every participant. Prospective study participants could optionally give additional blood draws and questionnaires over a roughly 2-month period. Blood samples from the prospective study were shipped frozen or at room temperature prior to DNA extraction. The sequenced sample was PBMCs or T cells enriched from blood (not recorded which). The receptor's source is a woman aged 45-65 years who had recovered from COVID-19.

The CDR3 region reads CASSYSRGAGLDFYNEQFF. The base sequence is TGTGCCAGCAGTTACTCGAGAGGAGCGGGACTAGACTTTTACAATGAGCAGTTCTTC. In this chain, TRBV6-2 or TRBV6-3 is recombined with TRBJ2-1; 8 central bases correspond to TRBD2. At the junction V is shortened by 0 bases and J by 4 bases; bases outside the gene matches: 14. The CDR3 runs 19 amino acids, cysteine and phenylalanine included. The CDR3 DNA has 57 bases and is translated from base 1. The germline V gene supplies CDR1 MNHEY and CDR2 SVGEGT.